This record concerns one T cell receptor beta chain sequence. The antigen is unknown. TCRdb re-called the RT-PCR reads through MiXCR, storing one row per CDR3 protein. The data hold around 480,000 distinct CDR3 sequences, with 16% observed a single time. The data originate from a study of response to subunit inactivated influenza vaccine. General study findings and limits: A suggestion made by the authors is that each seasonal influenza vaccination recruits few new T cells.

CDR3 length: 15 amino acids. Trimming removed 4 bases at V and 8 bases at J, with 18 bases between. Germline V gives CDR1 SNHLY, CDR2 FYNNEI. The sequencing here drew on CD4+ T cells sorted from PBMCs, taken roughly 24 months after vaccination. The sequence derives from a man aged 45-69 years who received an inactivated influenza vaccine. This chain links TRBV2 with TRBJ2-1; the D gene could be TRBD1 or TRBD2 (6 bases each). For the CDR3, the DNA is TGTGCCAGCAGTGTAGGGGGAGGCCCGAGCGATGAGCAGTTCTTC. This translates into CASSVGGGPSDEQFF.